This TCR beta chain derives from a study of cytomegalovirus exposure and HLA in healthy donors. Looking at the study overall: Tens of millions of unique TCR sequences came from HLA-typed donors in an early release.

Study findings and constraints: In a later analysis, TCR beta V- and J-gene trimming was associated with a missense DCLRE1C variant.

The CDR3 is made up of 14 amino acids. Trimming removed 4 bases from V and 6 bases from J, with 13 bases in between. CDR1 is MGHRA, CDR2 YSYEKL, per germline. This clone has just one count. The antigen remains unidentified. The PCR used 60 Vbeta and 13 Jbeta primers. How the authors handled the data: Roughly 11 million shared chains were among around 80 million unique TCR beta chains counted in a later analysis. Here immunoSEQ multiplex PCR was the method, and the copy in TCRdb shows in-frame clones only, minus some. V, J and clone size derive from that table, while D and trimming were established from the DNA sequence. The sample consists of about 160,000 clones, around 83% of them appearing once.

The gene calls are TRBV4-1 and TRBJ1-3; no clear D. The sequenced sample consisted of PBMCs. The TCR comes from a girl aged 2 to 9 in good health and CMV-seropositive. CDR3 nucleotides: TGCGCCAGCAGCCCCCGCCCTGACTCAAACACCATATATTTT. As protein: CASSPRPDSNTIYF.